The clone carrying this T cell receptor beta chain was picked up many times. These data come from a study of regulatory T cells in long-lasting Graves disease. Time point specified: newly diagnosed GD, antithyroid drugs for less than 3 months. The authors made the TCR library using RNA they extracted from PBMCs. Building the TCR beta libraries relied on iRepertoire HTBI primers, and CDR3 regions underwent Arm-PCR. In the original workflow: Across samples, roughly 64 TRBV and more than twelve TRBJ segments were found. TCRdb used MiXCR to reprocess the multiplex PCR reads, holding one entry per CDR3 protein. The V and J calls follow TCRdb's processing rather than the paper's. This sample has about 540,000 distinct CDR3 sequences, with roughly 12% found just once. CDR1 and CDR2 (germline): MNHEY, SMNVEV (reference sequence). This CDR3 spans 16 amino acids. The V segment lost 5 bases and the J segment 6 bases; nucleotides outside the gene matches: 10.

These records were also assigned to another study, of T cells in Graves' hyperthyroidism and ophthalmopathy. That paper notes: Exclusions: uncontrolled infection, other autoimmune disease, pregnancy, lactation. Initially, a first-round RT-PCR of the TCR CDR3 employed the HTBI primer set. Ophthalmopathy and stable hyperthyroidism were separated by a 13 V-J model.

This material consisted of peripheral blood mononuclear cells (PBMCs), taken at new diagnosis, from a patient treated with antithyroid drugs. The receptor was isolated from a man aged 30 to 45 with Graves disease. V gene TRBV27 combines with J gene TRBJ2-4, with 10 bases that match TRBD2. The CDR3 DNA reads TGTGCCAGCAGTCCGAGGACTAGCGGCGGGGGAAACATTCAGTACTTC. Residues: CASSPRTSGGGNIQYF.